This T cell receptor beta chain emerged from a study of blood T cell repertoires in COVID-19. The CDR3 runs to 15 residues. The V end lost 4 bases, the J end lost 6 bases, and 20 bases lay between the germline ends. Germline assignment: CDR1 SGHDT and CDR2 YYEEEE. The data were produced by immunoSEQ multiplex PCR, yet TCRdb's version contains in-frame clones alone and is incomplete. The sample holds 200,000 to 300,000 clones; 85% to 90% are singletons and the top ten take roughly 5.6%. The TCR was taken from an older woman with COVID-19, enrolled during active disease. J is TRBJ2-7 and V is TRBV5-6, with D possibly TRBD2 on 6 matching bases. Material: peripheral blood. CDR3 region: CASSQQGLRRGEQYF. The CDR3 coding sequence is TGTGCCAGCAGCCAGCAGGGACTCCGCCGGGGCGAGCAGTACTTC.